These T cell receptor beta chains were read from a single sample in a study of CD8+ T cells in alopecia areata. The method was immunoSEQ multiplex PCR; TCRdb's version includes in-frame clones alone and lacks a portion of them. The repertoire has some 200,000 clones, less than 75% of them found once; the top ten carry about 1.4%. The sequenced sample was CD4+ T cells sorted from blood, obtained at week 4, from a patient treated with tofacitinib. These receptors were collected from a human donor with alopecia areata. CDR3s include the opening cysteine and the closing phenylalanine or tryptophan. A D gene is named only where the DNA matches it firmly. Not all rows give a size; the values are once, few, many and, for expanded clones, a class.

DNA	CDR3	size	V	J	D
TGTGCCTGGAGGGGGGGCACTGAAGCTTTCTTT	CAWRGGTEAFF	once	TRBV30	TRBJ1-1	NA
TGTGCCAGCAGTTCACAGGGGACCACTGAAGCTTTCTTT	CASSSQGTTEAFF	NA	TRBV2	TRBJ1-1	TRBD1
TGTGCCAGCACAATAGGAGTATCCGGGGAGCTGTTTTTT	CASTIGVSGELFF	NA	TRBV6-5	TRBJ2-2	NA
TGTGCCATCAGAGGTGATATTATGGAGCCCCAGCATTTT	CAIRGDIMEPQHF	NA	TRBV10-3	TRBJ1-5	NA
TGTGCCAGCAGTTACTTCAGTGTATTGAATTCACCCCTCCACTTT	CASSYFSVLNSPLHF	NA	TRBV6-6	TRBJ1-6	NA
TGTGCCTGGAGTGTAGGGGGAGTAGGAGATACGCAGTATTTT	CAWSVGGVGDTQYF	NA	TRBV30	TRBJ2-3	NA
TGCGCCAGCAGATCATCAGGGATGAACACCGGGGAGCTGTTTTTT	CASRSSGMNTGELFF	once	TRBV5-1	TRBJ2-2	NA
TGCAGCGTGTCAGGGGCAGGGGAGCCCTACAATGAGCAGTTCTTC	CSVSGAGEPYNEQFF	few	TRBV29-1	TRBJ2-1	NA
TGCGCCAGCAGATTTCAGGGTGCCTCCTTCGTCGGGGCCAACGTCCTGACTTTC	CASRFQGASFVGANVLTF	few	TRBV5-1	TRBJ2-6	NA
TGTGCCTGGAGTAAGGGCTCACCCCTCCACTTT	CAWSKGSPLHF	NA	TRBV30	TRBJ1-6	NA
TGTGCCAGCAGCTTAAGCACAGATACGCAGTATTTT	CASSLSTDTQYF	NA	TRBV5-6	TRBJ2-3	NA
TGCAGCGTTCGGGAAGGGTACGAGACCCAGTACTTC	CSVREGYETQYF	NA	TRBV29-1	TRBJ2-5	NA
TGCGCCAGCAGCCCTGGACAGGGGGATATCTATGGCTACACCTTC	CASSPGQGDIYGYTF	NA	TRBV4-3	TRBJ1-2	TRBD1
TGCAGCGTTGGACAGGGACCACAAGAGACCCAGTACTTC	CSVGQGPQETQYF	NA	TRBV29-1	TRBJ2-5	TRBD1
TGCAGCGTTGACGGAGGACAACAAGAGACCCAGTACTTC	CSVDGGQQETQYF	NA	TRBV29-1	TRBJ2-5	NA
TGTGCCAGCAGCTTGCAAGCTAGCGGGGCATACGAGCAGTACTTC	CASSLQASGAYEQYF	NA	TRBV5-6	TRBJ2-7	TRBD2